This record covers a single TCR beta chain. Its target is not known. The data were taken from a study of cytomegalovirus exposure and HLA in healthy donors. Germline CDR1 and CDR2: MNHNS and SASEGT. CDR3 length equals 15 residues. V shed 3 bases and J shed 4 bases, with 15 bases lying between them. Regarding the study as a whole: The study labeled 150 to 200 TCR beta chains cytomegalovirus-associated. The study found most TCR sequences rare, yet found some public TCRs in many donors. TCR beta V- and J-gene trimming was later associated with a missense DCLRE1C variant.

13 Jbeta primers and 60 Vbeta primers were used for the PCR. Clones were read by immunoSEQ multiplex PCR, and TCRdb kept only the in-frame ones, dropping some. Among approximately 91,000 clones listed, approximately 80% were seen once. The sequenced material came from PBMCs. This rearrangement joins TRBV6-1 to TRBJ1-1; D not resolved. This clonotype was obtained from a human donor in good health. Here the CDR3 DNA reads TGTGCCAGCAGTGATTGGTCGGGTCGAGTCACTGAAGCTTTCTTT. Its translation: CASSDWSGRVTEAFF.